The rows below give T cell receptor beta chains drawn from one sample of a study of identical twins. Via MiXCR, TCRdb re-called the 5' RACE reads, giving one row per CDR3 protein. The data hold 200,000 or so distinct CDR3 sequences, with more than 15% observed a single time. The same sample was also used in a study of T cells expressing NK-cell markers.

The material sequenced was CD8+ T cells sorted from blood. The source is a woman aged 18-29 years in good health. The CDR3 runs from the conserved cysteine through the conserved F or W. D genes are given only for firm matches. Clone size is given for some rows only: seen once, a few or many times, or a class if the clone is expanded.

V	D	size	J	CDR3	DNA
TRBV9	-	few	TRBJ2-3	CASSVRSASSTDTQYF	TGTGCCAGCAGCGTAAGGAGCGCCTCTAGCACAGATACGCAGTATTTT
TRBV27	TRBD1	-	TRBJ2-1	CASRLFGQGAFNEQFF	TGTGCCAGCAGGCTATTTGGACAGGGGGCGTTCAATGAGCAGTTCTTC
TRBV12-3/TRBV12-4	-	few	TRBJ2-1	CASSSSLTGRGYNEQFF	TGTGCCAGCAGCTCCTCCCTCACAGGGAGAGGCTACAATGAGCAGTTCTTC
TRBV3-1	TRBD2	-	TRBJ2-7	CASSQAVRGSSYEQYF	TGTGCCAGCAGCCAAGCGGTGCGGGGGAGCTCCTACGAGCAGTACTTC
TRBV4-3	TRBD1	few	TRBJ2-1	CASSQGPGTATYNEQFF	TGCGCCAGCAGCCAAGGACCCGGGACAGCGACCTACAATGAGCAGTTCTTC
TRBV7-9	-	few	TRBJ2-5	CASHTWGDDETQYF	TGTGCCAGTCATACCTGGGGGGACGACGAGACCCAGTACTTC
TRBV21-1	-	-	TRBJ2-3	CASSKLGQYF	TGTGCCAGCAGCAAACTGGGGCAGTATTTT
TRBV12-5	TRBD2	-	TRBJ2-1	CASGLSTSGVTNEQFF	TGTGCTAGTGGTTTGTCGACTAGCGGGGTTACTAATGAGCAGTTCTTC
TRBV9	TRBD2	few	TRBJ2-3	CASSVGAGGSTDTQYF	TGTGCCAGCAGCGTAGGAGCGGGAGGGAGCACAGATACGCAGTATTTT
TRBV6-2/TRBV6-3	TRBD2	few	TRBJ2-1	CASSYSLAGLYNEQFF	TGTGCCAGCAGTTACTCTCTAGCGGGACTTTACAATGAGCAGTTCTTC
TRBV6-1	TRBD2	few	TRBJ2-3	CASSLTSRVTDTQYF	TGTGCCAGCAGTCTGACTAGCCGGGTAACAGATACGCAGTATTTT
TRBV9	-	-	TRBJ2-7	CASSASLIPEQYF	TGTGCCAGCAGCGCCTCCCTAATTCCCGAGCAGTACTTC
TRBV11-1	-	few	TRBJ1-1	CASSPYVNTEAFF	TGTGCCAGCAGCCCATACGTAAACACTGAAGCTTTCTTT
TRBV2	-	many	TRBJ2-3	CASSPDGSAGDTQYF	TGTGCCAGCAGTCCCGACGGTAGCGCGGGGGATACGCAGTATTTT
TRBV5-1	-	-	TRBJ1-1	CASSPVDSRNTEAFF	TGCGCCAGCAGCCCCGTGGACAGTCGGAACACTGAAGCTTTCTTT
TRBV11-3	-	-	TRBJ2-7	CASSLGGGHLYEQYF	TGTGCCAGCAGCTTAGGTGGGGGGCACCTTTACGAGCAGTACTTC
TRBV11-2	-	-	TRBJ1-1	CASSLGWNTEAFF	TGTGCCAGCAGCTTAGGATGGAACACTGAAGCTTTCTTT
TRBV7-3	-	few	TRBJ2-1	CASSFWGSPGNEQFF	TGTGCCAGCAGCTTCTGGGGGTCGCCAGGCAATGAGCAGTTCTTC
TRBV12-3/TRBV12-4	TRBD2	-	TRBJ2-1	CASSSGLASDEQFF	TGTGCCAGCAGCTCGGGACTAGCGAGTGATGAGCAGTTCTTC
TRBV20-1	-	-	TRBJ2-7	CSATDTAYEQYF	TGCAGTGCTACCGACACCGCCTACGAGCAGTACTTC
TRBV27	-	-	TRBJ2-1	CASRTGRNNEQFF	TGTGCCAGCAGAACGGGACGCAACAATGAGCAGTTCTTC
TRBV7-6	-	few	TRBJ2-7	CASSPDNYEQYF	TGTGCCAGCAGCCCCGACAACTACGAGCAGTACTTC
TRBV12-3/TRBV12-4	-	few	TRBJ1-1	CASSSTETGNTEAFF	TGTGCCAGCAGTTCAACCGAGACAGGGAACACTGAAGCTTTCTTT
TRBV6-6	-	-	TRBJ1-2	CASGWTSSYTF	TGTGCCAGCGGCTGGACTTCTAGCTACACCTTC
TRBV5-1	-	-	TRBJ2-1	CASSSPGGGAAYNEQFF	TGCGCCAGCAGCTCCCCCGGAGGCGGGGCTGCCTACAATGAGCAGTTCTTC
TRBV27	TRBD2	few	TRBJ2-7	CASRTAGIGSYEQYF	TGTGCCAGCAGAACAGCGGGAATCGGGTCCTACGAGCAGTACTTC
TRBV12-3/TRBV12-4	TRBD2	few	TRBJ2-1	CASSPASGESYNEQFF	TGTGCCAGCAGTCCCGCTAGCGGGGAATCCTACAATGAGCAGTTCTTC
TRBV20-1	-	few	TRBJ2-1	CSARVQGGYNEQFF	TGCAGTGCTAGAGTACAGGGAGGATACAATGAGCAGTTCTTC
TRBV10-3	TRBD1	few	TRBJ2-7	CAISEPGTDHYEQYF	TGTGCCATCAGTGAGCCCGGGACAGATCACTACGAGCAGTACTTC
TRBV10-3	TRBD1	few	TRBJ2-7	CAISEHGTGMIEQYF	TGTGCCATCAGTGAGCACGGGACAGGTATGATCGAGCAGTACTTC
TRBV20-1	TRBD2	few	TRBJ2-5	CSARELAGPNQETQYF	TGCAGTGCTAGAGAACTAGCGGGACCGAACCAAGAGACCCAGTACTTC
TRBV13	-	-	TRBJ1-1	CASSSPEDLEAFF	TGTGCCAGCAGCTCGCCCGAAGACCTAGAAGCTTTCTTT
TRBV25-1	-	few	TRBJ2-1	CASGPGNEQFF	TGTGCCAGCGGCCCGGGCAATGAGCAGTTCTTC
TRBV12-3/TRBV12-4	TRBD1	many	TRBJ2-7	CASSLTGAHEQYF	TGTGCCAGCAGCTTAACAGGGGCTCACGAGCAGTACTTC
TRBV5-5	-	few	TRBJ2-7	CASSLSASSYEQYF	TGTGCCAGCAGCTTAAGCGCGAGCTCCTACGAGCAGTACTTC
TRBV7-6	TRBD1	-	TRBJ1-4	CASSSQTGRTNEKLFF	TGTGCCAGCAGCTCGCAGACAGGGCGTACTAATGAAAAACTGTTTTTT
TRBV7-9	TRBD2	few	TRBJ2-4	CASSFAGGGLAIQYF	TGTGCCAGCAGCTTCGCGGGGGGAGGACTGGCCATTCAGTACTTC
TRBV6-2/TRBV6-3	TRBD2	-	TRBJ2-1	CASSYSTSGMQNEQFF	TGTGCCAGCAGTTACTCGACTAGCGGGATGCAGAATGAGCAGTTCTTC
TRBV14	-	-	TRBJ2-5	CASSQGRSRYQETQYF	TGTGCCAGCAGCCAAGGGCGCAGCCGGTACCAAGAGACCCAGTACTTC
TRBV15	-	many	TRBJ1-2	CATSRRGARNYGYTF	TGTGCCACCAGCAGAAGAGGGGCCCGAAACTATGGCTACACCTTC
TRBV6-2/TRBV6-3	-	-	TRBJ2-1	CASSYSVPNEQFF	TGTGCCAGCAGTTACTCGGTCCCCAATGAGCAGTTCTTC
TRBV9	TRBD1	-	TRBJ1-2	CASSAGQGPGYTF	TGTGCCAGCAGCGCGGGACAGGGGCCCGGCTACACCTTC
TRBV14	-	few	TRBJ2-2	CASSQESKYIAHGELFF	TGTGCCAGCAGCCAAGAATCTAAGTATATAGCCCACGGGGAGCTGTTTTTT
TRBV4-2	-	few	TRBJ2-3	CASSQVERDTQYF	TGTGCCAGCAGCCAAGTAGAACGGGATACGCAGTATTTT
TRBV12-3/TRBV12-4	TRBD1	-	TRBJ2-1	CASSVTGDEYNEQFF	TGTGCCAGCAGCGTGACAGGGGATGAGTACAATGAGCAGTTCTTC
TRBV11-2	-	-	TRBJ2-7	CASSLAATTYEQYF	TGTGCCAGCAGCTTAGCCGCGACAACCTACGAGCAGTACTTC
TRBV7-3	-	few	TRBJ2-3	CASSSGGSLLDTQYF	TGTGCCAGCAGCTCCGGTGGCTCCTTATTGGATACGCAGTATTTT
TRBV5-1	-	few	TRBJ1-1	CASSLIENTEAFF	TGCGCCAGCAGCTTGATCGAGAACACTGAAGCTTTCTTT
TRBV7-9	TRBD2	-	TRBJ2-5	CASSFKGLQETQYF	TGTGCCAGCAGCTTCAAGGGACTACAGGAGACCCAGTACTTC
TRBV9	TRBD2	few	TRBJ2-1	CASSTDGGAKSAFF	TGTGCCAGCAGCACCGACGGGGGGGCTAAAAGCGCGTTCTTC
TRBV11-2	TRBD2	few	TRBJ2-4	CASSLAGGGLAKNIQYF	TGTGCCAGCAGCTTAGCTGGGGGGGGACTAGCCAAAAACATTCAGTACTTC
TRBV12-5	-	-	TRBJ2-3	CASGFRVADTQYF	TGTGCTAGTGGTTTTCGGGTCGCAGATACGCAGTATTTT
TRBV5-6	-	-	TRBJ1-1	CASSLGWPGRAFF	TGTGCCAGCAGCTTGGGTTGGCCTGGTAGAGCTTTCTTT
TRBV10-3	-	few	TRBJ1-1	CAITAGGEAEAFF	TGTGCCATCACCGCTGGAGGGGAGGCTGAAGCTTTCTTT
TRBV28	-	few	TRBJ2-7	CASSLRGRYEQYF	TGTGCCAGCAGTTTACGGGGGCGTTACGAGCAGTACTTC
TRBV6-5	-	few	TRBJ2-5	CASSYVDSMGFGDQETQYF	TGTGCCAGCAGTTACGTTGACAGTATGGGGTTCGGGGACCAAGAGACCCAGTACTTC
TRBV20-1	-	-	TRBJ2-3	CSARDPLNLGADTQYF	TGCAGTGCTAGAGATCCCCTAAATCTAGGCGCAGATACGCAGTATTTT
TRBV12-3/TRBV12-4	-	few	TRBJ2-1	CASSFIRNEQFF	TGTGCCAGCAGTTTCATAAGGAATGAGCAGTTCTTC